A single sample gave rise to the 7 T cell receptor beta chains below, sequenced in a study of blood T cell repertoires in COVID-19. Sequencing was performed with immunoSEQ multiplex PCR; in TCRdb, only in-frame clones are kept and a portion is missing. The sample includes 200,000 to 250,000 clones, roughly four fifths of them seen just once. Sequences were obtained from peripheral blood. These TCRs come from a woman in her 70s with acute or convalescent COVID-19.

V usage is TRBV12-3 or TRBV12-4 and J usage is TRBJ1-2; 9 bases match TRBD1. V lost 6 bases and J lost 6; bases outside the gene matches: 5. The CDR3 length is 13 residues. CDR3 residues: CASSQRTGDGYTF. The CDR3, as DNA: TGTGCCAGCAGCCAAAGGACAGGGGATGGCTACACCTTC.

The V call is TRBV7-9, the J call TRBJ1-2; D is unresolved. CDR3 length equals 12 residues. Per the germline V gene, CDR1 is SEHNR and CDR2 is FQNEAQ (reference sequence). Trimming left V 3 bases short and J 7 bases short, with 9 bases between. DNA for the CDR3: TGTGCCAGCAGCTTGGACTTCTTTGGCTACACCTTC. Translating gives CASSLDFFGYTF.

V and J are TRBV2 and TRBJ2-5, with 10 bases aligning to TRBD1. The V and J ends lost 6 bases and 0 bases, in that order; junction bases with no gene match: 4. CDR1 is SNHLY, CDR2 FYNNEI, per germline. This CDR3 has 15 amino acids. CDR3 amino acids: CASSRQGANQETQYF. The CDR3 coding sequence is TGTGCCAGCAGCCGACAGGGGGCCAACCAAGAGACCCAGTACTTC. The full variable domain, in which reference TRBV2 and TRBJ2-5 provide the parts outside the CDR3, is EPEVTQTPSHQVTQMGQEVILRCVPISNHLYFYWYRQILGQKVEFLVSFYNNEISEKSEIFDDQFSVERPDGSNFTLKIRSTKLEDSAMYFCASSRQGANQETQYFGPGTRLLVL.

This chain connects TRBV2 to TRBJ1-5; the D gene is possibly TRBD1 (6 bases). Trimming removed 6 bases from V and 0 bases from J, with 12 bases in between. CDR3 length: 15 residues. The germline gives CDR1 SNHLY, CDR2 FYNNEI. CDR3 in amino acids: CASREDSFSNQPQHF. The CDR3 bases are TGTGCCAGCAGGGAGGACAGTTTTAGCAATCAGCCCCAGCATTTT.

The V call is TRBV7-2, the J call TRBJ1-1; the D is unclear. V was clipped by 2 bases and J by 7 bases, with 14 bases between them. The CDR3 is 14 amino acids. CDR1 and CDR2 (germline): SGHTA, FQGNSA. CDR3 in DNA: TGTGCCAGCAGCTTATCCCACAGACCGATTGAAGCTTTCTTT. Translated: CASSLSHRPIEAFF.

The sample holds a few counts of this clone. V usage is TRBV3-1 (or the pseudogene TRBV3-2) and J usage is TRBJ1-2, with D possibly being TRBD1 (6 bases). The CDR3 runs 15 residues. V was trimmed by 0 bases and J by 4 bases, leaving 12 bases between them. Germline CDR1 LGHDT, CDR2 YNNKEL (reference sequence). This chain's CDR3 is CASSQDWGGAYGYTF. The CDR3 DNA sequence: TGTGCCAGCAGCCAAGATTGGGGGGGGGCCTATGGCTACACCTTC.

The chain links TRBV7-9 to TRBJ1-3; D remains ambiguous. This CDR3 comprises 17 residues. V lost 6 bases and J lost 0, with 18 bases in between. The V gene's germline CDR1 is SEHNR and CDR2 FQNEAQ (reference sequence). CDR3 loop: CASRGREEGPSGNTIYF. The CDR3 DNA is TGTGCCAGCAGGGGGAGGGAAGAGGGCCCCTCTGGAAACACCATATATTTT.